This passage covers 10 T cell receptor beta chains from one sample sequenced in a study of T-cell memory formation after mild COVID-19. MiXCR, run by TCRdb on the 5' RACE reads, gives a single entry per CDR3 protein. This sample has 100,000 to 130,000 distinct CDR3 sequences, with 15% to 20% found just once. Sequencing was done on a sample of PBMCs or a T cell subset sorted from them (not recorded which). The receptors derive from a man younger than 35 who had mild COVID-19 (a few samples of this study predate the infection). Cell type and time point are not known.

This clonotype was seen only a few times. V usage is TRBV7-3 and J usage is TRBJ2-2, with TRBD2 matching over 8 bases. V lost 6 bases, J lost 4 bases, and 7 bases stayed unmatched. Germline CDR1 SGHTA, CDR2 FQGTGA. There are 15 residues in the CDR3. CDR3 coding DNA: TGTGCCAGCAGTTGGACTAGCTCTGGCACCGGGGAGCTGTTTTTT. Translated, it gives CASSWTSSGTGELFF.

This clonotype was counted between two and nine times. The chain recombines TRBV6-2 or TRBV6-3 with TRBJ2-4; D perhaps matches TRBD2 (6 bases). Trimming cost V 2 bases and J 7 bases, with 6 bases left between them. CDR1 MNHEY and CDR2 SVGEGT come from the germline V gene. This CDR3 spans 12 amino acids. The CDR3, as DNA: TGTGCCAGCAGTTACCGGGGGAACATTCAGTACTTC. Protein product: CASSYRGNIQYF.

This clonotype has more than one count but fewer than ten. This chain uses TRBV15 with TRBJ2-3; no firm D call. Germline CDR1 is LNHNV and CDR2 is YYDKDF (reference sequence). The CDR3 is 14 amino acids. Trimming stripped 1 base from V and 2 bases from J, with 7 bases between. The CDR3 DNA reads TGTGCCACCAGCAGAGCGGTGACCACAGATACGCAGTATTTT. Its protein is CATSRAVTTDTQYF. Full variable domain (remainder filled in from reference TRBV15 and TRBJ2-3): DAMVIQNPRYQVTQFGKPVTLSCSQTLNHNVMYWYQQKSSQAPKLLFHYYDKDFNNEADTPDNFQSRRPNTSFCFLDIRSPGLGDTAMYLCATSRAVTTDTQYFGPGTRLTVL.

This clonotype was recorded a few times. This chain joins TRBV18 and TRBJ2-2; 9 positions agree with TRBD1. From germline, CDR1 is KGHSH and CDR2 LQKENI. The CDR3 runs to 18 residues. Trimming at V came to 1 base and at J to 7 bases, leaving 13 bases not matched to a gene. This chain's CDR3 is CASSPRSRGQGILGELFF. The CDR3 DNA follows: TGTGCCAGCTCACCACGTAGCAGGGGACAGGGAATCCTCGGGGAGCTGTTTTTT.

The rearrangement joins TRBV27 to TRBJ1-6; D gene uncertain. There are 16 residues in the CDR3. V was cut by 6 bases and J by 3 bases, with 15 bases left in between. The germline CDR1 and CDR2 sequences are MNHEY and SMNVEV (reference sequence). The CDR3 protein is CASSPGSWVYNSPLHF. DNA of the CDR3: TGTGCCAGCAGCCCAGGCAGTTGGGTCTATAATTCACCCCTCCACTTT.

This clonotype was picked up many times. CDR3 bases: TGCAGTGCTAGAGAAAGGGACAGGTTCAATCAGCCCCAGCATTTT. Translated, it gives CSARERDRFNQPQHF. V and J are TRBV20-1 and TRBJ1-5; 8 nucleotides line up with TRBD1. CDR3 length: 15 residues. J was trimmed by 3 bases and V by 0 bases; bases with no gene match: 4. Germline V gene sequence: CDR1 DFQATT, CDR2 SNEGSKA (reference sequence).

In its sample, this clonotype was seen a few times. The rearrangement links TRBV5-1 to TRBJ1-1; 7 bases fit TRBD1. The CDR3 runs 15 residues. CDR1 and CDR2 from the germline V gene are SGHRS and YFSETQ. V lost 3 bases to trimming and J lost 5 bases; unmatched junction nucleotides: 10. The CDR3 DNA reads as TGCGCCAGCAGCTCGCAGGGGGTGGCAGAGACTGAAGCTTTCTTT. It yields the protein CASSSQGVAETEAFF.

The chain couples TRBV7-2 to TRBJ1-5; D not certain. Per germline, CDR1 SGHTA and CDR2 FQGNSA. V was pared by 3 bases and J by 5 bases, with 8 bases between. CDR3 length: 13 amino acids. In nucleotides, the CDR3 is TGTGCCAGCAGCTTCGACACCCATCAGCCCCAGCATTTT. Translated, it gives CASSFDTHQPQHF.

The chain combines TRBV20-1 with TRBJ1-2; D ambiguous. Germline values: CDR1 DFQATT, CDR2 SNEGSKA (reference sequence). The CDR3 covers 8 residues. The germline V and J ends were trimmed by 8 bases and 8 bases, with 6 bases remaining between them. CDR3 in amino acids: CSPGGYTF. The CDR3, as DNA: TGCAGTCCCGGGGGCTACACCTTC.

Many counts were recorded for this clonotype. CDR3 coding DNA: TGTGCCAGCAGCTTAGTTGGCGGGTACGAGCAGTACGTC. Its protein is CASSLVGGYEQYV. The J gene is TRBJ2-7, the V gene TRBV7-2, with D perhaps matching TRBD2 (5 bases). This CDR3 has 13 residues. Germline CDR1 and CDR2: SGHTA and FQGNSA. V was cut by 1 base and J by 4 bases, with 8 bases left in between.